This TCR beta chain was recovered during a study of T cell responses to AZD1222 COVID-19 vaccine (dated by TCRdb to about 2021). With respect to the entire study: TCR sequencing covered some 250 trial participants: about 210 given two doses of AZD1222 and about 26 given two doses of MenACWY control vaccine. Enrollment into the trials was organized by age into subgroups of 18-55, 56-69 and 70-plus years, and those subgroups contained roughly 150, 30 and 60 TCR-sequenced participants, respectively.

The time point label here, explained by the study, means: about 28 days (+/-7) after the second vaccine dose. AZD1222 recipients whose second dose came at about 4 weeks and those whose second dose came at about 12 weeks were combined into one group, since spike-specific TCR depth and breadth did not differ between the two schedules. Vaccinee samples were obtained from the UK trials COV001 and COV002, which included a single-blind randomized controlled phase 2/3 trial of AZD1222 (ChAdOx1 nCoV-19) in healthy adults. Trial participant PBMC samples were collected at day 0 and day 28 after the second dose for TCRbeta chain sequencing. Relative to germline, V is 4 bases shorter and J is 0 bases shorter, with 6 bases between their ends. Based on the germline V gene, the CDR1 and CDR2 sequences are SGHRS and YFSETQ. From its cysteine to its phenylalanine, the CDR3 spans 13 amino acids. Just CDR3 DNA is preserved here, 39 bases in frame from base 1.

The CDR3 regions of human TCRbeta chains were subjected to immunosequencing. As for how the authors treated the data: Repertoire TCRs were checked for matches against a reference library of SARS-CoV-2-specific TCRs that had been generated using the MIRA antigen-specificity platform. Breadth meant the fraction of unique TCRs that were SARS-CoV-2-associated, whereas depth meant the fraction of total T cells that were SARS-CoV-2-associated. Each spike-specific TCR was assigned to its reactive spike region and to a CD4 or CD8 class using the MIRA data. Log10-transformed breadth and depth values were compared by one-way ANOVA with Sidak's multiple comparisons tests. TCRdb provides this immuneACCESS table in a form limited to in-frame rearrangements. Some clones are lacking; in checked studies, under half of them reflect an unresolved V gene, and why the rest are absent is not known. V and J calls and clone size are as listed in that table; D and trimming were resolved from the DNA. In all, the sample holds 140,000 or so clones, and around 84% of those were seen once. The ten largest clones represent 5.1% of the sample.

Paper-wide results and their limitations: The whole spike protein was spanned by vaccine-associated CD4 TCRs, and dominant responses were seen in regions 160-218 and 743-854. Participants were mostly white British and included more females than males, and it was suggested by the authors that clonal diversity may have been underestimated. A significant rise in spike-specific TCR breadth and depth was observed after two AZD1222 doses relative to day 0 and relative to MenACWY recipients. Conclusions about previously exposed vaccinees are limited because only five or six AZD1222 recipients were SARS-CoV-2 seropositive at baseline. Because no samples from the day 14 peak response were available, repertoires could be characterized only after the peak T cell response. In the small 56-69-year group, the increase in depth fell short of significance, most likely because of low power. Epitopes outside the regions mutated in the B.1.351 and B.1.1.7 variants were reportedly recognized by nearly half of the unique spike-specific TCRs.

About this clone: The antigen it recognizes is unknown. The record has no base qualities; no much larger clone is one base away.

This material consisted of peripheral blood, taken 28 days after the second AZD1222 dose. The rearranged segments are TRBV5-1 and TRBJ2-3, with an unclear D gene assignment. This receptor was taken from an adult who received the AZD1222 COVID-19 vaccine. This receptor carries the CDR3 CASSAESTDTQYF. The DNA sequence is TGCGCCAGCAGCGCGGAAAGCACAGATACGCAGTATTTT.